The rows below give T cell receptor beta chains drawn from one sample of a study of cytomegalovirus exposure and HLA in healthy donors. Some clones are missing from TCRdb's copy, which holds only in-frame ones; the method was immunoSEQ multiplex PCR. The data show about 130,000 clones, with just under 80% seen just once and about 1.8% held by the top ten. Source material: PBMCs. All receptors come from a woman in her 40s in good health and CMV-seronegative. Both conserved end residues are part of each CDR3. Each record gives: D gene, clone size, V gene, J gene, CDR3 protein, CDR3 DNA. D genes are given only for firm matches. Only part of the rows carry a size: once, few, many, or a class if the clone is expanded.

D: .
size: few
V: TRBV5-6
J: TRBJ1-2
CDR3: CASSLVGRLRGYTF
DNA: TGTGCCAGCAGCTTGGTCGGCAGGCTTCGGGGCTACACCTTC

D: .
size: .
V: TRBV5-5
J: TRBJ2-7
CDR3: CASSALWPTDKQYF
DNA: TGTGCCAGCAGCGCCTTGTGGCCTACGGACAAGCAGTACTTC

D: TRBD2
size: .
V: TRBV28
J: TRBJ2-7
CDR3: CASSFLSGAIYEQYF
DNA: TGTGCCAGCAGCTTTCTAAGCGGGGCGATCTACGAGCAGTACTTC

D: TRBD1
size: .
V: TRBV14
J: TRBJ2-6
CDR3: CASSQETGDTSGANVLTF
DNA: TGTGCCAGCAGCCAAGAAACAGGGGATACCTCTGGGGCCAACGTCCTGACTTTC

D: .
size: few
V: TRBV6-1
J: TRBJ2-4
CDR3: CASSDPGNIQYF
DNA: TGTGCCAGCAGTGACCCAGGGAACATTCAGTACTTC

D: TRBD1
size: .
V: TRBV11-2
J: TRBJ1-2
CDR3: CASSLSGQGGYGYTF
DNA: TGTGCCAGCAGCTTATCGGGACAGGGTGGCTATGGCTACACCTTC

D: TRBD2
size: .
V: TRBV19
J: TRBJ2-7
CDR3: CASSPIGPGLAISYEQYF
DNA: TGTGCCAGTAGTCCTATAGGCCCCGGACTAGCCATCTCCTACGAGCAGTACTTC

D: TRBD1
size: .
V: TRBV7-9
J: TRBJ1-5
CDR3: CASSPTTGQPQHF
DNA: TGTGCCAGCAGCCCAACGACAGGGCAGCCCCAGCATTTT

D: .
size: .
V: TRBV11-2
J: TRBJ2-7
CDR3: CASTGAVEQYF
DNA: TGTGCCAGCACAGGGGCCGTCGAGCAGTACTTC

D: .
size: .
V: TRBV11-2
J: TRBJ1-1
CDR3: CASRYQGPPLNTEAFF
DNA: TGTGCCAGCAGGTACCAGGGTCCCCCGCTGAACACTGAAGCTTTCTTT

D: .
size: .
V: TRBV2
J: TRBJ2-3
CDR3: CASTDTEYTDTQYF
DNA: TGTGCCAGCACTGACACTGAATACACAGATACGCAGTATTTT

D: .
size: few
V: TRBV15
J: TRBJ2-1
CDR3: CATSSGSSYNEQFF
DNA: TGTGCCACCAGCAGCGGGAGCTCCTACAATGAGCAGTTCTTC

D: .
size: .
V: TRBV14
J: TRBJ2-4
CDR3: CASSQEWQGMGTKNIQYF
DNA: TGTGCCAGCAGCCAAGAGTGGCAGGGAATGGGGACCAAAAACATTCAGTACTTC

D: .
size: .
V: TRBV30
J: TRBJ2-6
CDR3: CAWSGRRISGANGLTF
DNA: TGTGCCTGGAGTGGCCGAAGGATCTCTGGGGCCAACGGCCTGACTTTC

D: .
size: .
V: TRBV29-1
J: TRBJ2-5
CDR3: CSVHWGLQETQYF
DNA: TGCAGCGTGCATTGGGGGCTCCAAGAGACCCAGTACTTC

D: .
size: once
V: TRBV5-8
J: TRBJ2-1
CDR3: CASSLGGRAYNEQFF
DNA: TGTGCCAGCAGCTTGGGGGGGCGAGCCTACAATGAGCAGTTCTTC

D: TRBD2
size: .
V: TRBV19
J: TRBJ2-7
CDR3: CASSKVAGGSTSSYEQYF
DNA: TGTGCCAGTAGTAAGGTAGCGGGGGGATCTACTAGCTCCTACGAGCAGTACTTC

D: TRBD2
size: .
V: TRBV28
J: TRBJ2-4
CDR3: CANKRLAKNSQYF
DNA: TGTGCCAATAAACGACTAGCCAAAAACAGTCAGTACTTC

D: TRBD2
size: .
V: TRBV12-5
J: TRBJ2-1
CDR3: CASGLNGAGAGWERQFF
DNA: TGTGCTAGTGGTTTGAATGGGGCGGGAGCAGGGTGGGAGAGGCAGTTCTTC

D: TRBD2
size: few
V: TRBV6-1
J: TRBJ2-1
CDR3: CASSGGLAGVGSYNEQFF
DNA: TGTGCCAGCAGTGGGGGACTAGCGGGAGTAGGGTCCTACAATGAGCAGTTCTTC

D: TRBD1
size: .
V: TRBV6-1
J: TRBJ1-2
CDR3: CASRPDRAPSGYTF
DNA: TGTGCCAGCAGGCCCGACAGGGCCCCCTCTGGCTACACCTTC

D: TRBD1
size: .
V: TRBV29-1
J: TRBJ1-2
CDR3: CSVPGQGLGGYTF
DNA: TGCAGCGTCCCGGGACAGGGGTTAGGAGGCTACACCTTC

D: TRBD1
size: .
V: TRBV10-1
J: TRBJ1-2
CDR3: CASSQGGSSGYTF
DNA: TGCGCCAGCAGTCAAGGGGGCTCGAGCGGCTACACCTTC

D: .
size: .
V: TRBV5-6
J: TRBJ2-1
CDR3: CASSLVGGADNEQFF
DNA: TGTGCCAGCAGCTTGGTAGGGGGGGCTGACAATGAGCAGTTCTTC

D: .
size: .
V: TRBV28
J: TRBJ1-2
CDR3: CASSFKRGWGNYGYTF
DNA: TGTGCCAGCAGTTTTAAGCGGGGTTGGGGAAACTATGGCTACACCTTC

D: TRBD1
size: .
V: TRBV5-4
J: TRBJ1-2
CDR3: CASSSAINTGDPYGYTF
DNA: TGTGCCAGCAGCTCGGCGATCAATACAGGGGACCCCTATGGCTACACCTTC

D: TRBD2
size: once
V: TRBV7-8
J: TRBJ2-7
CDR3: CASSLPASGRAYEQYF
DNA: TGTGCCAGCAGCTTACCCGCTAGCGGGAGGGCCTACGAGCAGTACTTC